This T cell receptor (beta chain) was sequenced for a study of T cells in Graves' hyperthyroidism and ophthalmopathy. This clonotype was seen a handful of times. Researchers defined stable Graves' hyperthyroidism as no ophthalmopathy progression within 18 months. The CDR3 contains 13 residues. Trimming took 0 bases from V and 4 from J; bases not matched to a gene: 1. Germline CDR1 SGDLS, CDR2 YYNGEE. RNA transcripts yielded amplified TCR beta CDR3 regions. A first-round RT-PCR of the TCR CDR3 used the HTBI primer set. TCRdb processed the multiplex PCR reads anew with MiXCR; each CDR3 protein has one entry. The sample consists of about 690,000 distinct CDR3 sequences, around a sixth of them appearing once.

V gene TRBV9 combines with J gene TRBJ2-7, with 7 bases fitting TRBD1. Sequencing was performed on blood. This sequence was found in a man aged 50-60 years with Graves' hyperthyroidism. The CDR3 bases are TGTGCCAGCAGCGTAGCGACAGGGTACGAGCAGTACTTC. Translation: CASSVATGYEQYF.